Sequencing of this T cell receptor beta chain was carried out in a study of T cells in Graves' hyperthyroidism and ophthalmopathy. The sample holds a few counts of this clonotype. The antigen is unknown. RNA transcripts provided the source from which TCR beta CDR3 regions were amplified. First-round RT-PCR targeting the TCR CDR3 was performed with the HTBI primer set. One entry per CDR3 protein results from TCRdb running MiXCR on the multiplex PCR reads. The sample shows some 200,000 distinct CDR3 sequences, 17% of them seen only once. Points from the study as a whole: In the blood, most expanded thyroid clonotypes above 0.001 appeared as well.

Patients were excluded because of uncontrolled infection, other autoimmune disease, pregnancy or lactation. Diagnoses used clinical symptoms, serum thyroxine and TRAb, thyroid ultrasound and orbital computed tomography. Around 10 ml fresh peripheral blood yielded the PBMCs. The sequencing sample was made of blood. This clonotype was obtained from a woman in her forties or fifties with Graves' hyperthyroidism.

The CDR3 loop is CASSLTSAGTTGELFF. The DNA for the CDR3 is TGTGCCAGCAGCTTAACGTCGGCAGGGACCACCGGGGAGCTGTTTTTT. V gene TRBV7-3 combines with J gene TRBJ2-2, with D perhaps being TRBD1 or TRBD2 (5 bases each). The CDR3 is 16 residues long. Trimming stripped 0 bases from V and 4 bases from J, with 12 bases between. Germline V gives CDR1 SGHTA, CDR2 FQGTGA.